The clone carrying this T cell receptor (beta chain) came up many times. Each cDNA molecule in the library carried unique molecular identifiers. TCRdb passed the RACE reads through MiXCR, listing each CDR3 protein once. The sample has 60,000 to 70,000 distinct CDR3 sequences, approximately 11% seen once. The data are from a study of human T cells and chemical hapten exposure. Overall study: Application of 0.01% DPC to the upper back was done by patch test, with a reading at 6 days.

This CDR3 is 14 amino acids long. Trimming took 3 bases from V and 0 from J, leaving 3 bases between them. Germline-derived CDR1 and CDR2 are SGHTA and FQGNSA. Noted time point: pre-sensitization, week 0. Indicated treatment: therapeutic diphenylcyclopropenone sensitization with weekly scalp DPC. The sample was whole blood, taken in connection with sensitization to the hapten diphenylcyclopropenone (DPC). This sequence joins TRBV7-2 and TRBJ2-6; the D is unclear. This TCR derives from a woman aged 45-65 years with alopecia areata. Some clones in this sample may be carry-over from other donors' samples. The CDR3 region is CASSFNSGANVLTF. The CDR3 nucleotides are TGTGCCAGCAGCTTCAACTCTGGGGCCAACGTCCTGACTTTC.